The rows below give T cell receptor beta chains drawn from one sample of a study of molecular identifiers for immune sequencing clone quantification. Each CDR3 protein is one row after TCRdb ran MiXCR on the PCR reads. The sample has a few hundred thousand distinct CDR3 sequences, roughly 24% seen once. The sample comprised naive CD8+ T cells from blood, with Jurkat cell RNA spiked in. These receptor sequences come from a human donor in good health. Some libraries in this study had Jurkat cell RNA spiked in. Both conserved end residues are part of each CDR3. Fields, in order: CDR3 DNA, CDR3 protein, V gene, J gene, clone size, D gene. The D gene is left open where the match is weak. Only part of the rows carry a size: once, few, many, or a class if the clone is expanded.

CDR3nt: TGTGCCAGCAGGGGGCTGGGCGGGGGGGCCGCAGATACGCAGTATTTT
CDR3aa: CASRGLGGGAADTQYF
v_gene: TRBV12-3/TRBV12-4
j_gene: TRBJ2-3
abundance: -
d_gene: TRBD2

CDR3nt: TGTGCCAGCAGGTCTAGGCAGGGGGAGAACGAGCAGTACTTC
CDR3aa: CASRSRQGENEQYF
v_gene: TRBV12-3/TRBV12-4
j_gene: TRBJ2-7
abundance: few
d_gene: TRBD1

CDR3nt: TGTGCCAGGACAAACCTGAACACTGAAGCTTTCTTT
CDR3aa: CARTNLNTEAFF
v_gene: TRBV2
j_gene: TRBJ1-1
abundance: few
d_gene: -

CDR3nt: TGCGCCAGCAGCCCCGATGTGGTTGACACTAGCACAGATACGCAGTATTTT
CDR3aa: CASSPDVVDTSTDTQYF
v_gene: TRBV5-1
j_gene: TRBJ2-3
abundance: -
d_gene: -

CDR3nt: TGCGCCAGCAGCCAAGATCGGGGACACGAGCAGTACTTC
CDR3aa: CASSQDRGHEQYF
v_gene: TRBV4-3
j_gene: TRBJ2-7
abundance: -
d_gene: -

CDR3nt: TGCAGTGCTAGAGCGGGGGGGGCTAGCAATCAGCCCCAGAATTTT
CDR3aa: CSARAGGASNQPQNF
v_gene: TRBV20-1
j_gene: TRBJ1-5
abundance: -
d_gene: -

CDR3nt: TGTGCCAGCAGCACAGATCCCAGGGAGAACACTGAAGCTTTCTTT
CDR3aa: CASSTDPRENTEAFF
v_gene: TRBV13
j_gene: TRBJ1-1
abundance: -
d_gene: -

CDR3nt: TGCAGCGATTTAGGGTTCACAGATACGCAGTATTTT
CDR3aa: CSDLGFTDTQYF
v_gene: TRBV29-1
j_gene: TRBJ2-3
abundance: many
d_gene: -

CDR3nt: TGCAGCGGACGGACAGGGTCTAACTATGGCTACACCTTC
CDR3aa: CSGRTGSNYGYTF
v_gene: TRBV29-1
j_gene: TRBJ1-2
abundance: many
d_gene: TRBD1

CDR3nt: TGTGCCACCACAACCGGTAGAACCCCGACAGATACGCAGTATTTT
CDR3aa: CATTTGRTPTDTQYF
v_gene: TRBV6-6
j_gene: TRBJ2-3
abundance: -
d_gene: -

CDR3nt: TGTGCTAGTCAGAAGGGGGCTAATCAGCCCCAGCATTTT
CDR3aa: CASQKGANQPQHF
v_gene: TRBV12-5
j_gene: TRBJ1-5
abundance: many
d_gene: TRBD1

CDR3nt: TGTGCCAGCAGTTACTCCAGCGGCGGAAGGGACCGAAGCTCCTACGAGCAGTACTTC
CDR3aa: CASSYSSGGRDRSSYEQYF
v_gene: TRBV6-2/TRBV6-3
j_gene: TRBJ2-7
abundance: few
d_gene: -

CDR3nt: TGTGCCACCAGCAGAGATCTGAATCAGCCCCAGCATTTT
CDR3aa: CATSRDLNQPQHF
v_gene: TRBV15
j_gene: TRBJ1-5
abundance: few
d_gene: -

CDR3nt: TGCAGTGCCCCGGTAATCGGGGGTTCCTACGAGCAGTACTTC
CDR3aa: CSAPVIGGSYEQYF
v_gene: TRBV20-1
j_gene: TRBJ2-7
abundance: many
d_gene: -

CDR3nt: TGTGCCTGGAGTTGGGGAGTGGGGACAGCGAGCACAGATACGCAGTATTTT
CDR3aa: CAWSWGVGTASTDTQYF
v_gene: TRBV30
j_gene: TRBJ2-3
abundance: -
d_gene: TRBD1

CDR3nt: TGTGCCAGCAGTGCCCTAACAGGGGAGTATACTGAAGCTTTCTTT
CDR3aa: CASSALTGEYTEAFF
v_gene: TRBV2
j_gene: TRBJ1-1
abundance: -
d_gene: TRBD1